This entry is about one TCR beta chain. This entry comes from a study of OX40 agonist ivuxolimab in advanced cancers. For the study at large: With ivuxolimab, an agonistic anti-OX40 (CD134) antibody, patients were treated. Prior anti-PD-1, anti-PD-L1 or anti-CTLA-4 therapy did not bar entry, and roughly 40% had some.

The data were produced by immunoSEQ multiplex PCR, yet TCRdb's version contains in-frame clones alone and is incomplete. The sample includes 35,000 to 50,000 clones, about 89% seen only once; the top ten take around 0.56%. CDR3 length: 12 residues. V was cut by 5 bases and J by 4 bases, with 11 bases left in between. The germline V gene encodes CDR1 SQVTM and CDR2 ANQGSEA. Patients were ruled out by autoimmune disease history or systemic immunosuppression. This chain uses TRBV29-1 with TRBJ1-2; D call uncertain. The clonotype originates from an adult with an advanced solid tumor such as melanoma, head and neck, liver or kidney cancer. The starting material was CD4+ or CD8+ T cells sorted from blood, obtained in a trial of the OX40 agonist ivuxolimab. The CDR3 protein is CSVHSVVYGYTF. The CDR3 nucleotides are TGCAGCGTTCACAGCGTAGTCTATGGCTACACCTTC.